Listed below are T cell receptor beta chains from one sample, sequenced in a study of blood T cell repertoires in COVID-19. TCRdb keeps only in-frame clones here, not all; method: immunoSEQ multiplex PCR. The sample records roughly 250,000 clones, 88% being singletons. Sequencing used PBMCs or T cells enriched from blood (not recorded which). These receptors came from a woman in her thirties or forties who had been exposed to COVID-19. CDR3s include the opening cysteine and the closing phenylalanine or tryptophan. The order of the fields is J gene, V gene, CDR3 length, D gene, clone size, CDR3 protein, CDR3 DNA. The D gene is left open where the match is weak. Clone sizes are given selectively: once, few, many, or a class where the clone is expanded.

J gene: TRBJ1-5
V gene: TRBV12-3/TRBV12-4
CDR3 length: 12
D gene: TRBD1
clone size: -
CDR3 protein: CASSLGRQGLHF
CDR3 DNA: TGTGCCAGCAGTTTAGGGAGACAGGGATTGCATTTT

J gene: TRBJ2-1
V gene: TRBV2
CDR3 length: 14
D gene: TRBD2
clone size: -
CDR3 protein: CASQNSGDHNEQFF
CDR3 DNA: TGTGCCAGTCAAAATAGCGGGGACCACAATGAGCAGTTCTTC

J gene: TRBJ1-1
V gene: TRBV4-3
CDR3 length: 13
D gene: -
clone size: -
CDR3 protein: CASSQGAEEKAFF
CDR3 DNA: TGCGCCAGCAGCCAAGGGGCAGAAGAAAAAGCTTTCTTT

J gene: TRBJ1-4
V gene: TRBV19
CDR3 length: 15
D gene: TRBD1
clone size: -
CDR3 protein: CASSWSQGAREKLFF
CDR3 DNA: TGTGCCAGTAGTTGGAGTCAGGGGGCTAGGGAAAAACTGTTTTTT

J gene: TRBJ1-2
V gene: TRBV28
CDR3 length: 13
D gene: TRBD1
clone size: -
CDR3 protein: CASSRQGLSGYTF
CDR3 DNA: TGTGCCAGCAGTCGACAGGGGCTGAGTGGCTACACCTTC

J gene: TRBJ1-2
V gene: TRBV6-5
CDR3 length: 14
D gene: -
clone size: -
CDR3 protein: CASRRGPRNDGYTF
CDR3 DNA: TGTGCCAGCAGGCGGGGGCCACGGAACGATGGCTACACCTTC

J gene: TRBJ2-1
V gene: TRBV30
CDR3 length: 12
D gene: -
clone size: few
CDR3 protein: CAWSQGGNEQFF
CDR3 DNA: TGTGCCTGGAGTCAAGGAGGCAATGAGCAGTTCTTC

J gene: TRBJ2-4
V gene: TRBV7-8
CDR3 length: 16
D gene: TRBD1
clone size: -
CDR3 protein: CASSEGTALAKNIQYF
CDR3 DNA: TGTGCCAGCAGCGAGGGGACAGCCTTAGCCAAAAACATTCAGTACTTC

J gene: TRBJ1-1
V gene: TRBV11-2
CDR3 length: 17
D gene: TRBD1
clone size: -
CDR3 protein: CASSLSRGLAGGTEAFF
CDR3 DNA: TGTGCCAGCAGCTTAAGCAGGGGGCTAGCAGGGGGCACTGAAGCTTTCTTT

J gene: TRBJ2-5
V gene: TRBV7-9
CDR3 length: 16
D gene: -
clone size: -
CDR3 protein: CASSSPLRGGGETQYF
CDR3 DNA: TGTGCCAGCAGCTCCCCCCTGAGGGGAGGGGGAGAGACCCAGTACTTC

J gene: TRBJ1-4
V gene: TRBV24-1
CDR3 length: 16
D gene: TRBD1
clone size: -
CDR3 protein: CATSDGGQGVVEKLFF
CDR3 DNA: TGTGCCACCAGTGATGGGGGACAGGGGGTAGTTGAAAAACTGTTTTTT

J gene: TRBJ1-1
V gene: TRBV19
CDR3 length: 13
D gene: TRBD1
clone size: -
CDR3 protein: CASEGQENTEAFF
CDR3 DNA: TGTGCCAGCGAGGGACAGGAGAACACTGAAGCTTTCTTT

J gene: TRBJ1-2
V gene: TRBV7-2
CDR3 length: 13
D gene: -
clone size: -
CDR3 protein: CASSLSGVYGYTF
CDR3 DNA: TGTGCCAGCAGCTTATCGGGGGTGTATGGCTACACCTTC

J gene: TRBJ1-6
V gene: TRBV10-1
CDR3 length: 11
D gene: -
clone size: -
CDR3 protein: CASNGCSPLHF
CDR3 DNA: TGCGCCAGCAACGGGTGTTCACCCCTCCACTTT

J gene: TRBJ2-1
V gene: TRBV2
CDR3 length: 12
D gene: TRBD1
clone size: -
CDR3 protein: CATEAQGNEQFF
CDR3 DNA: TGTGCCACCGAGGCACAGGGGAATGAGCAGTTCTTC

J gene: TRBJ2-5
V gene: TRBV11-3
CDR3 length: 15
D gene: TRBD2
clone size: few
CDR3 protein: CASSTSGGASETQYF
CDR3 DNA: TGTGCCAGCAGCACTAGCGGGGGGGCCAGTGAGACCCAGTACTTC

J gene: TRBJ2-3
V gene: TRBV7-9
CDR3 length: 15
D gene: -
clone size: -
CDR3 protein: CASTNRGGNTDTQYF
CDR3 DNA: TGTGCCAGCACTAATAGGGGCGGAAACACAGATACGCAGTATTTT

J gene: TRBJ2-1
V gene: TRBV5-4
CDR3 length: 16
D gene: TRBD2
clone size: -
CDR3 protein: CASSPHRGGAGNEQFF
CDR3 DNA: TGTGCCAGCAGCCCCCACCGGGGGGGGGCTGGCAATGAGCAGTTCTTC

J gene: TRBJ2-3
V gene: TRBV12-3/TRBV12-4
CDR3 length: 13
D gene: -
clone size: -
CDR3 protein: CASSFAGRDTQYF
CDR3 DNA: TGTGCCAGCAGTTTTGCAGGAAGAGATACGCAGTATTTT

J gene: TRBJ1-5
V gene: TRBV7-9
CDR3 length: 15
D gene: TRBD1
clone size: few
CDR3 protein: CASSRDTGGNQPQHF
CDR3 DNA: TGTGCCAGCAGCCGTGATACAGGGGGAAATCAGCCCCAGCATTTT

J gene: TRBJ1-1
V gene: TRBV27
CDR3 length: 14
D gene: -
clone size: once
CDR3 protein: CASRLNRVWTEAFF
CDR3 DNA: TGTGCCAGCAGACTTAACAGGGTTTGGACTGAAGCTTTCTTT

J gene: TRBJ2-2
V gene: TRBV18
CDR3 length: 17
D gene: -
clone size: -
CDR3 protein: CASSPPAGALNTGELFF
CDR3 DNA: TGTGCCAGCTCACCACCTGCGGGGGCCTTGAACACCGGGGAGCTGTTTTTT

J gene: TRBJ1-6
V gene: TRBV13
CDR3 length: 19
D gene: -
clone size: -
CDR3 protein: CASSILGGTDDIDNSPLHF
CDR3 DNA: TGTGCCAGCAGCATTCTTGGCGGGACTGACGATATTGATAATTCACCCCTCCACTTT

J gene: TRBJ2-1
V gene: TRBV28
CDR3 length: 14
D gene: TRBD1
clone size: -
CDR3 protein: CASTRTGGDNEQFF
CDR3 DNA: TGTGCCAGCACCCGGACAGGGGGAGACAATGAGCAGTTCTTC

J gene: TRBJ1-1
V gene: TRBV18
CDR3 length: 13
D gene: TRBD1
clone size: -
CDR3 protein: CASSPGTGPEAFF
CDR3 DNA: TGTGCCAGCTCACCGGGGACAGGACCTGAAGCTTTCTTT

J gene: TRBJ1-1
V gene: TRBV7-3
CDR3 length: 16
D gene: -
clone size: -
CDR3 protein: CASSFRGGAVGTEAFF
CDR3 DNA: TGTGCCAGCAGCTTCCGAGGGGGGGCTGTGGGCACTGAAGCTTTCTTT

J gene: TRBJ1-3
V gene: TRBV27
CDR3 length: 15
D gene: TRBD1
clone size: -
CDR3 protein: CASSSTGAAGNTIYF
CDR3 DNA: TGTGCCAGCAGTTCCACAGGGGCCGCTGGAAACACCATATATTTT